The sample holds many counts of the clone carrying this T cell receptor beta chain. The germline V gene has CDR1 MNHNS and CDR2 SASEGT. The CDR3 spans 14 residues. V trimming: 9 bases; J trimming: 7 bases; junction bases outside the gene matches: 12. Through Arm-PCR of CDR3 regions and iRepertoire HTBI primers, TCR beta libraries were built. TCRdb called the multiplex PCR reads again in MiXCR, with one record for every CDR3 protein. Here the sample spans 530,000 or so distinct CDR3 sequences, about 13% being singletons. Time point here: newly diagnosed GD, antithyroid drugs for less than 3 months. PBMC RNA served as the TCR library source. The patients were enrolled through endocrinology in Xi'an, China. This sample was taken from a study of regulatory T cells in long-lasting Graves disease. The data also belong to a second study, concerning T cells in Graves' hyperthyroidism and ophthalmopathy. As that study records: Blood held most thyroid clonotypes expanded above 0.001 frequency. Ophthalmopathy was told apart from stable hyperthyroidism by a 13 V-J model. The model's output predicted ophthalmopathy at a median of roughly seven months prior to onset.

The sample consisted of peripheral blood mononuclear cells (PBMCs), taken at new diagnosis, from a patient treated with antithyroid drugs. This sequence was found in a man between 25 and 39 years old with Graves disease. The J gene is TRBJ1-1, the V gene TRBV6-1; 9 nucleotides align to TRBD1. CDR3 residues: CASVTGGAKSEAFF. The CDR3 bases are TGTGCCAGTGTAACAGGGGGCGCGAAGAGTGAAGCTTTCTTT.